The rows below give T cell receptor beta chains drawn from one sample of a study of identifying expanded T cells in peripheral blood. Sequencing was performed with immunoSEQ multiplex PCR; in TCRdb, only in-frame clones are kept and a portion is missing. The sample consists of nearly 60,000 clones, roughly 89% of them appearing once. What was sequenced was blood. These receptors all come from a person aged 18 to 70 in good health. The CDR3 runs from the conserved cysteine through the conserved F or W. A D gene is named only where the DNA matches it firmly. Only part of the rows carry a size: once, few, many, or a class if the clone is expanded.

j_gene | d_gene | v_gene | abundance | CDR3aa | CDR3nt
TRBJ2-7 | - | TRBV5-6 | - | CASSLRGAEQYF | TGTGCCAGCAGCTTGCGAGGTGCCGAGCAGTACTTC
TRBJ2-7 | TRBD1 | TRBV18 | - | CASSPGQGVYEQYF | TGTGCCAGCTCGCCGGGACAGGGCGTCTACGAGCAGTACTTC
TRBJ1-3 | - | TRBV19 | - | CASSPPQGLAGYTIYF | TGTGCCAGTAGTCCGCCACAGGGACTGGCGGGGTACACCATATATTTT
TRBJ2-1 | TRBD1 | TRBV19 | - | CASSTRTGEQFF | TGTGCCAGTAGTACCCGGACAGGAGAGCAGTTCTTC
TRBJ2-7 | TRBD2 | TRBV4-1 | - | CASSQDRQRGTYEQYF | TGCGCCAGCAGCCAAGATAGGCAGCGGGGGACCTACGAGCAGTACTTC
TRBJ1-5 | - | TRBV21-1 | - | CASSKAVVHSNQPQHF | TGTGCCAGCAGCAAAGCGGTGGTCCATAGCAATCAGCCCCAGCATTTT
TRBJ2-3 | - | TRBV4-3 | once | CASSQEWGETDTQYF | TGCGCCAGCAGCCAAGAGTGGGGGGAAACAGATACGCAGTATTTT
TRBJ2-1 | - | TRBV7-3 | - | CASSLMPLSGSYNEQFF | TGTGCCAGCAGCTTAATGCCCCTTAGCGGCTCCTACAATGAGCAGTTCTTC
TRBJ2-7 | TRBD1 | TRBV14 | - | CASSQIDRVHEQYF | TGTGCCAGCAGCCAAATCGACAGGGTCCACGAGCAGTACTTC
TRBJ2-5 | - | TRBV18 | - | CASSPQQGQGETQYF | TGTGCCAGCTCACCACAGCAGGGCCAAGGAGAGACCCAGTACTTC
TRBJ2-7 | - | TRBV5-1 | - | CASSVTRESEQYF | TGCGCCAGCAGCGTTACTAGAGAGAGCGAGCAGTACTTC
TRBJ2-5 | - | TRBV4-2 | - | CASSQQGILQETQYF | TGTGCCAGCAGCCAACAGGGGATTTTGCAAGAGACCCAGTACTTC
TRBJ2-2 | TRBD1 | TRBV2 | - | CASSRPGQGSTGELFF | TGTGCCAGCAGCAGACCGGGACAGGGGAGCACCGGGGAGCTGTTTTTT
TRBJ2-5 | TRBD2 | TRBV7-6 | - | CASSEPGGLRETQYF | TGTGCCAGCAGCGAGCCGGGAGGGCTACGAGAGACCCAGTACTTC
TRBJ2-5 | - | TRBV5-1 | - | CASSLIPTGNQETQYF | TGCGCCAGCAGCTTGATCCCTACAGGGAACCAAGAGACCCAGTACTTC
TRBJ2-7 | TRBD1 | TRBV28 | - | CASRKQGAPVEQYF | TGTGCCAGCCGAAAACAGGGGGCCCCCGTCGAGCAGTACTTC
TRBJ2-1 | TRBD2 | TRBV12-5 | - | CASALLAGDHNEQFF | TGTGCTAGTGCCCTACTAGCGGGGGATCACAATGAGCAGTTCTTC
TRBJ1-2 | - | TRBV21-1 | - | CASSNGMGYGYTF | TGTGCCAGCAGCAATGGAATGGGTTATGGCTACACCTTC
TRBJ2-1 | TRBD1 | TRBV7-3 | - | CASSSSTGGLNEQFF | TGTGCCAGCAGCTCATCGACAGGGGGTTTAAATGAGCAGTTCTTC
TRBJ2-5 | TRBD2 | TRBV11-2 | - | CASSLPGLVGTQYF | TGTGCCAGCAGCTTACCCGGACTAGTCGGGACCCAGTACTTC
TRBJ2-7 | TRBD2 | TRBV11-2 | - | CASSFGRGGTYEQYF | TGTGCCAGCAGCTTTGGGCGGGGGGGAACCTACGAGCAGTACTTC
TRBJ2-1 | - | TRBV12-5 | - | CASGSLPGGEQFF | TGTGCTAGTGGTTCCCTCCCCGGGGGTGAGCAGTTCTTC
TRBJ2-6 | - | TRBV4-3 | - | CASSQDPGEGANVLTF | TGCGCCAGCAGCCAAGATCCGGGAGAGGGGGCCAACGTCCTGACTTTC
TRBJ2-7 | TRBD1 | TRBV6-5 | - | CASSYDRGTGYEQYF | TGTGCCAGCAGCTATGACAGGGGTACAGGCTACGAGCAGTACTTC
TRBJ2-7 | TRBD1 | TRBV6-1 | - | CASRGTEFLYEQYF | TGTGCCAGCAGGGGGACAGAATTTCTCTACGAGCAGTACTTC
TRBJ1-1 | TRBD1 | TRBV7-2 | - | CASSLGDRGTEAFF | TGTGCCAGCAGCTTAGGGGACAGGGGGACTGAAGCTTTCTTT
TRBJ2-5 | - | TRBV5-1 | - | CASSLWGGPQETQYF | TGCGCCAGCAGCTTGTGGGGGGGGCCCCAAGAGACCCAGTACTTC
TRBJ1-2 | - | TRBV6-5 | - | CASSYSIPGNGYTF | TGTGCCAGCAGTTACTCGATTCCGGGTAATGGCTACACCTTC
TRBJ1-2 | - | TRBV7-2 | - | CASSLEVYGYTF | TGTGCCAGCAGCCTAGAAGTTTATGGCTACACCTTC
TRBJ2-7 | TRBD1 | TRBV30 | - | CAWRGQEPYEQYF | TGTGCCTGGAGAGGACAGGAGCCCTACGAGCAGTACTTC
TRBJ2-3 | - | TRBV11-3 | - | CASSLGTELWDTQYF | TGTGCCAGCAGCCTAGGGACCGAACTCTGGGATACGCAGTATTTT
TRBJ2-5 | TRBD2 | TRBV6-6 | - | CASRTTSGSKTQYF | TGTGCCAGCAGAACGACTAGCGGGAGTAAGACCCAGTACTTC